This TCR beta chain was sequenced in a study of T cells in Graves' hyperthyroidism and ophthalmopathy. There are a few counts of this clonotype. V was clipped by 4 bases and J by 6 bases, with 15 bases between them. From germline, CDR1 is LGHNA and CDR2 YNFKEQ. The CDR3 contains 15 residues. RNA transcripts yielded amplified TCR beta CDR3 regions. TCR CDR3 regions were first amplified by RT-PCR with HTBI primers. In TCRdb, the multiplex PCR reads were re-called with MiXCR into one record per CDR3 protein. The top ten clones hold around 17% of a sample with a few hundred thousand distinct CDR3 sequences, over 13% of them seen once.

This receptor was obtained from a woman under 30 with Graves' hyperthyroidism. This sequence joins TRBV4-2 and TRBJ2-2; D ambiguous. Sequenced material: blood. In nucleotides, the CDR3 is TGTGCCAGCAGCCCGAACGAGGCCCGGGCCGGGGAGCTGTTTTTT. This codes for CASSPNEARAGELFF.